This TCR beta chain emerged from a study of radiation and T cells in renal cell carcinoma. About the study: Nephrectomy followed 15 Gy stereotactic body radiation by 4 weeks. General observations from the study: From baseline, blood top tumor clonotypes peaked at 2 weeks post-radiation.

Assay: immunoSEQ multiplex PCR; the TCRdb copy retains only in-frame clones and omits some. The profile shows some 150,000 clones, roughly 84% of them singletons. In germline, CDR1 is SGHRS, CDR2 YFSETQ. Trimming stripped 4 bases from V and 2 bases from J, with 12 bases between. The CDR3 consists of 14 residues. Regarding time point: baseline pretreatment blood. Indicated treatment: 15 Gy SBRT to primary tumor, nephrectomy 4 weeks later. The tumor was a clear cell renal cell carcinoma. In the case of this clone: Its antigen is as yet unknown.

This sequence joins TRBV5-1 and TRBJ1-2, with D tentatively TRBD1 (6 bases). This TCR came from a woman aged 45 to 65 with renal cell carcinoma. This specimen was blood, taken from a patient whose treatment included radiotherapy and nephrectomy. The CDR3 protein is CASSQGQSNYGYTF. For the CDR3, the DNA is TGCGCCAGCAGCCAAGGACAGTCCAACTATGGCTACACCTTC.